This T cell receptor (beta chain) was identified in a study of human T cells and chemical hapten exposure. Looking at the study overall: Largely, small differences in pooled library volume made per-sample TCR yields vary.

A few counts support this clonotype. Its antigen is not identified. Unique molecular identifiers were attached to individual cDNA molecules within the library. TCRdb independently ran MiXCR on the 5' RACE reads; one entry per CDR3 protein. The sample includes about 80,000 distinct CDR3 sequences, about 8% seen only once; the top ten take approximately 2.5%. Extraction of total RNA was performed on unfractionated whole blood. Study results and caveats: No change in TCRs above 1 in 1000 frequency was produced by DPC sensitization.

The origin of this receptor is a male donor in good health.

CDR3 sequence: CASSPGQGRTSGRGSYEQYF. The DNA of the CDR3 is TGTGCCAGCAGTCCGGGACAGGGGAGGACTAGCGGGAGAGGTTCCTACGAGCAGTACTTC. This rearrangement joins TRBV12-3 or TRBV12-4 to TRBJ2-7; 13 bases fit TRBD2. Trimming cost V 5 bases and J 1 base; bases outside gene matches: 17. The CDR3 totals 20 residues.